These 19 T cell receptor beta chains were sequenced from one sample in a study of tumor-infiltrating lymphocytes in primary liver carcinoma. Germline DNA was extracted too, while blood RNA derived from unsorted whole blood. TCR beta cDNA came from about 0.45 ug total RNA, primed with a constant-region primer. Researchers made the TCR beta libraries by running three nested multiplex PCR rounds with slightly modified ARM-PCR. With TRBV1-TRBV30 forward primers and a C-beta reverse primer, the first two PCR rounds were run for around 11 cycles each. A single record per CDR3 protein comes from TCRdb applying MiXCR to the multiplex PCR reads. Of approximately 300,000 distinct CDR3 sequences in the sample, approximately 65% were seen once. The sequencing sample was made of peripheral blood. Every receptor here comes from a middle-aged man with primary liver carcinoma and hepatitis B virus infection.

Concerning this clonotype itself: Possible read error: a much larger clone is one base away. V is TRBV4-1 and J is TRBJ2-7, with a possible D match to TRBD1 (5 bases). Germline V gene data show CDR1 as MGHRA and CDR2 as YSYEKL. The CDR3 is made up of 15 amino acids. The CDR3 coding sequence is TGCGCCAGCAGCCACTTATTCGCAGGGCCCTACGAGGAGTACTTC. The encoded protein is CASSHLFAGPYEEYF.

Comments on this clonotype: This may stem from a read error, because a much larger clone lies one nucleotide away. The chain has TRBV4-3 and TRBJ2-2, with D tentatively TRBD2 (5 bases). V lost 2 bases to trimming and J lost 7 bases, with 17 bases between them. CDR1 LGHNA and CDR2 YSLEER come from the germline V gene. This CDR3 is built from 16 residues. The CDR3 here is CASSQSLSAGNGELFF. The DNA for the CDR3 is TGCGCCAGCAGCCAATCGTTATCGGCGGGCAACGGGGAGCTGTTTTTT.

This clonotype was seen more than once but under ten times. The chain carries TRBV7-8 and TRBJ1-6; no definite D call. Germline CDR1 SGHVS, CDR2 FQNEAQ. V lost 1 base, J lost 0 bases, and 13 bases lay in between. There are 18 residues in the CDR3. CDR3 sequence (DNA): TGTGCCAGCAGCTTAGTTCACATACCGAGCTCCTATAATTCACCCCTCCACTTT. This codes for CASSLVHIPSSYNSPLHF.

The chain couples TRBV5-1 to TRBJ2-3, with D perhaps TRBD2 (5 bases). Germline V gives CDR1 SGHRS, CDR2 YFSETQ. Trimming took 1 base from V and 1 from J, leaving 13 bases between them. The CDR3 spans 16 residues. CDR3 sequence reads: CASSLWVATGTDTQYF. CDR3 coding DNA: TGCGCCAGCAGCTTGTGGGTAGCGACCGGCACAGATACGCAGTATTTT.

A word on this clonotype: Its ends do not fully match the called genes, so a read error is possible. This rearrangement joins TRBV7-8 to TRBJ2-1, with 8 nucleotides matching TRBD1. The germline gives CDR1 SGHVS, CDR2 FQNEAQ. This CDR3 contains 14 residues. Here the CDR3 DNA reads TGTGCCAGAAGCCGACAGGGGCGCTACGATGAGCAGTTCTTC. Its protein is CARSRQGRYDEQFF.

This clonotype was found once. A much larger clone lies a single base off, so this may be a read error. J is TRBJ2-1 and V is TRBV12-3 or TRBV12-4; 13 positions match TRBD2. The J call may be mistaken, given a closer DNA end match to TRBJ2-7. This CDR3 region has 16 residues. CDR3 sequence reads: CASSWTSGRSYNEQYF. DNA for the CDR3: TGTGCCAGCAGTTGGACTAGCGGGAGATCCTACAATGAGCAGTACTTC.

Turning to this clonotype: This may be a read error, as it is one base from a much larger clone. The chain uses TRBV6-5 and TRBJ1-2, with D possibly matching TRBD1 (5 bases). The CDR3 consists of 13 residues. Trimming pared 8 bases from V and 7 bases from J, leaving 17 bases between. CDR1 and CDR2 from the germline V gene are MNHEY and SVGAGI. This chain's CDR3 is CASGLQGIFGYTF. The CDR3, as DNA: TGTGCCAGCGGACTTCAGGGAATCTTTGGCTACACCTTC.

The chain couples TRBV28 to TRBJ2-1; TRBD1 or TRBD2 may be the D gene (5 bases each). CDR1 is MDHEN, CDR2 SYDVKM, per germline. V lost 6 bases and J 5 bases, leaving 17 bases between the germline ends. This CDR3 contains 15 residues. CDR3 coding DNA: TGTGCCAGCAGCTTCGGTATAGGGGAGCACAATGAGCAGTTCTTC. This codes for CASSFGIGEHNEQFF.

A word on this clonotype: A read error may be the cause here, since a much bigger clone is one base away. CDR3 DNA sequence: TGTGCCAGCAGTTACGGGGGACATCAGCACCAGCATTTT. Translated, it gives CASSYGGHQHQHF. V is TRBV6-2 or TRBV6-3 and J is TRBJ1-5; weak D call: TRBD1 (6 bases). There are 13 residues in the CDR3. Germline-derived CDR1 and CDR2 are MNHEY and SVGEGT.

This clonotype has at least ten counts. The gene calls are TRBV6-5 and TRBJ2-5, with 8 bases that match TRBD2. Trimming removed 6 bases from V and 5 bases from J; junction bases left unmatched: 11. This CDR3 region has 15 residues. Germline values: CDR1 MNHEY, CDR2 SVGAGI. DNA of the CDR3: TGTGCCAGCAGACCCAGCGGGAGCCAGCTGGAGACCCAGTACTTC. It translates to CASRPSGSQLETQYF.

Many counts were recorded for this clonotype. In nucleotides, the CDR3 is TGTGCCAGCAGTTTCGGAATTCCCTTGGGCAAAAACATTCAGTACTTC. It translates to CASSFGIPLGKNIQYF. This chain joins TRBV28 and TRBJ2-4, with no clear D. Deletions cut 3 bases from V and 3 bases from J, with 15 bases between. Germline CDR1 and CDR2: MDHEN and SYDVKM. The CDR3 consists of 16 residues. Complete variable domain (other parts from reference TRBV28 and TRBJ2-4): DVKVTQSSRYLVKRTGEKVFLECVQDMDHENMFWYRQDPGLGLRLIYFSYDVKMKEKGDIPEGYSVSREKKERFSLILESASTNQTSMYLCASSFGIPLGKNIQYFGAGTRLSVL.

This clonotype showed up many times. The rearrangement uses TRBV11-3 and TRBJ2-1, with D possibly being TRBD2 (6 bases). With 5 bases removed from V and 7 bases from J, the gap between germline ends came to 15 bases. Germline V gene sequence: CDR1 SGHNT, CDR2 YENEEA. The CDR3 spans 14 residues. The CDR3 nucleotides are TGTGCCAGCAGCCCGGGACTGCTTCGGAATGAGCAGTTCTTC. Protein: CASSPGLLRNEQFF.

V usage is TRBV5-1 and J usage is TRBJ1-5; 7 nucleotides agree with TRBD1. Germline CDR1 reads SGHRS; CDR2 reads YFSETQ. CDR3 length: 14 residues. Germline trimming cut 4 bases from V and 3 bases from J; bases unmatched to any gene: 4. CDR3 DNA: TGCGCCAGCAGCACTGGGACAGACAATCAGCCCCAGCATTTT. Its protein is CASSTGTDNQPQHF.

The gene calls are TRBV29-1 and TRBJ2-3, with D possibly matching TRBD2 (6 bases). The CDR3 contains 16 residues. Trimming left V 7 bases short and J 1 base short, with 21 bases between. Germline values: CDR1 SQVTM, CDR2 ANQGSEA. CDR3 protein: CSARGSPGVGTDTQYF. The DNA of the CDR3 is TGCAGCGCCCGGGGATCTCCGGGAGTAGGCACAGATACGCAGTATTTT.

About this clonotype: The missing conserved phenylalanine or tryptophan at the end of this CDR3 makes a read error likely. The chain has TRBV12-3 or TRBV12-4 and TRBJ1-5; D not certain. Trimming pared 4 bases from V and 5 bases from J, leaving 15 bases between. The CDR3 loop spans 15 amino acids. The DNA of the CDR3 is TGTGCCAGCAGTTCTGCACCCACAAGCGATCAGCCCCAGCATGTT. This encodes CASSSAPTSDQPQHV.

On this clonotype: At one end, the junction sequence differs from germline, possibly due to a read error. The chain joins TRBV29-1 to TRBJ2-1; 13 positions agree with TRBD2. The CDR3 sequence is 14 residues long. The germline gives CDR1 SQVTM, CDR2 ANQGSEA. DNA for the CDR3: TGCAGCGTCCCGGAACTAGCGGGAGGGAATGAGCGGTTCTTC. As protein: CSVPELAGGNERFF.

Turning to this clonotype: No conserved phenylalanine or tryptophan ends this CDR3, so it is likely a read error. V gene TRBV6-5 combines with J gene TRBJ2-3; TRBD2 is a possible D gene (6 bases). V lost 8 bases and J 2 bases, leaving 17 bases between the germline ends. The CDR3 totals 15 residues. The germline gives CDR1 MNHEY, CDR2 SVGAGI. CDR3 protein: CASRATGVDTDTQYY. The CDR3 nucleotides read TGTGCCAGCCGAGCTACGGGGGTTGACACAGATACGCAGTATTAT.

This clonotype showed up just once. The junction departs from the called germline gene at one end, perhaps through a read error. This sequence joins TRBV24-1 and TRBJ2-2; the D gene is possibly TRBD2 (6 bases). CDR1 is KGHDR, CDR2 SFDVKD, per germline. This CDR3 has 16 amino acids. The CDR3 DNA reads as TGTACCACCAGTGACCCCGGAGGGGACAACACCGGGGAGCTGTTTTTT. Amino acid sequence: CTTSDPGGDNTGELFF.

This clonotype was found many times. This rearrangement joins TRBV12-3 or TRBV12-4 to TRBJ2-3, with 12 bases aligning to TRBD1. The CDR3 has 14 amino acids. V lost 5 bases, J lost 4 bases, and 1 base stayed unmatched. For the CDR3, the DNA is TGTGCCAGCAGTGGGACAGGGGGCGCAGATACGCAGTATTTT. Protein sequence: CASSGTGGADTQYF.